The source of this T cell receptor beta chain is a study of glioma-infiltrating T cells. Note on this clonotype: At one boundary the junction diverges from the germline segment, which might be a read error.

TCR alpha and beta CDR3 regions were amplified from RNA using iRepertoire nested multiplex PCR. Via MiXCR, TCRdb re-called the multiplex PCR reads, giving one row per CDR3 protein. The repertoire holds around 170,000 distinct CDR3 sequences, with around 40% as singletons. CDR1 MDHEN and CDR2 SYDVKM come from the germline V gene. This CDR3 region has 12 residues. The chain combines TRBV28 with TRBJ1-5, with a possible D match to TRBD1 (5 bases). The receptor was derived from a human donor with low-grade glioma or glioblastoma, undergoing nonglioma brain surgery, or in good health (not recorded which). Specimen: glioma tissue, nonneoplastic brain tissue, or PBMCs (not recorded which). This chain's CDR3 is CASTRGHQPQDF. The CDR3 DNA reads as TGTGCCAGCACAAGGGGCCATCAGCCCCAGGATTTT.